This entry concerns a single T cell receptor beta chain. Its antigen is not known. Previously published methods and listed TCR primers were used for the bulk TCR libraries. One entry per CDR3 protein results from TCRdb running MiXCR on the PCR reads. The sample lists about 100,000 distinct CDR3 sequences, roughly 38% seen once, with less than 5.5% in the top ten. Naive CD8 T cell sorting was performed on the CD8+CD4-CCR7+CD45RA+ phenotype. These data are taken from a study of molecular identifiers for immune sequencing clone quantification. For the study at large: Split five ways in replicates, RNA from about 20,000 or 100,000 naive CD8 cells had four portions sequenced.

Overall study findings and caveats: Highly expanded clone sizes could end up underestimated if a barcode were shared by identical TCR molecules.

CDR1 is SNHLY, CDR2 FYNNEI, per germline. Trimming stripped 5 bases from V and 15 bases from J, with 21 bases between. The CDR3 has 13 amino acids. The chain uses TRBV2 and TRBJ2-3, with D possibly matching TRBD2 (6 bases). The sequenced sample was naive CD8+ T cells from blood, with Jurkat cell RNA spiked in. Subset noted: FACS-sorted CD8+CD4-CCR7+CD45RA+ naive T cells. The source is a human donor in good health. Some libraries in this study had Jurkat cell RNA spiked in. CDR3 loop: CASSTPLAEPFYF. In nucleotides, the CDR3 is TGTGCCAGCAGTACCCCCTTAGCGGAGCCTTTTTATTTT.